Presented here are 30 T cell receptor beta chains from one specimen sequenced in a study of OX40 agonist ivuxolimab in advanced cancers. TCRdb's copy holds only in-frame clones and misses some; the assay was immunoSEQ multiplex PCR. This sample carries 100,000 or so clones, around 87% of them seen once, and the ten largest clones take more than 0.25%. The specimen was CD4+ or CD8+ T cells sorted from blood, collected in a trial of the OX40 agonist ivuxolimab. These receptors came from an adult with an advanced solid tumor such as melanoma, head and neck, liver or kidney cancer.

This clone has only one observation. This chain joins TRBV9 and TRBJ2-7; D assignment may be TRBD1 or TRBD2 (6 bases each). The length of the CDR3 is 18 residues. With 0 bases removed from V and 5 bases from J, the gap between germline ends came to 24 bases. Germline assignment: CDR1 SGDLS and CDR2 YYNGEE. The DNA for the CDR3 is TGTGCCAGCAGCGTAGCCCCAAATATGGGGGGCGCGGCAAACGAGCAGTACTTC. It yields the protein CASSVAPNMGGAANEQYF.

CDR3 DNA: TGTGCCTGGAGTGAGGGTGATGAAAAACTGTTTTTT. This gives the protein CAWSEGDEKLFF. This chain joins TRBV30 and TRBJ1-4; D uncertain. Per the germline V gene, CDR1 is GTSNPN and CDR2 is SVGIG (reference sequence). V lost 1 base and J 6 bases, leaving 6 bases between the germline ends. The CDR3 loop spans 12 amino acids.

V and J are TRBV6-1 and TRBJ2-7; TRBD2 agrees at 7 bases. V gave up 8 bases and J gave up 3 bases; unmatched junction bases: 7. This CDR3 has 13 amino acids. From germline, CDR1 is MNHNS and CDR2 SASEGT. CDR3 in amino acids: CASPAWGGYEQYF. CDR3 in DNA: TGTGCCAGCCCGGCCTGGGGGGGCTACGAGCAGTACTTC.

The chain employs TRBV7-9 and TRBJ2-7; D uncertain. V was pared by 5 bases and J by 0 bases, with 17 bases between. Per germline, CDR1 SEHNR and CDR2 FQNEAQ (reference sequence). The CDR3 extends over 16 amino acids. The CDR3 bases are TGTGCCAGCAGCCCCGGGCCCGATTTTTCCTCCTACGAGCAGTACTTC. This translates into CASSPGPDFSSYEQYF.

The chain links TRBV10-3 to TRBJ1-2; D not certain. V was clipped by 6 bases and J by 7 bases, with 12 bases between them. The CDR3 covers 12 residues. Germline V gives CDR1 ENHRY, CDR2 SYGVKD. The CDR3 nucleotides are TGTGCCATCAGGCCCGGAGATGGTGGCTACACCTTC. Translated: CAIRPGDGGYTF.

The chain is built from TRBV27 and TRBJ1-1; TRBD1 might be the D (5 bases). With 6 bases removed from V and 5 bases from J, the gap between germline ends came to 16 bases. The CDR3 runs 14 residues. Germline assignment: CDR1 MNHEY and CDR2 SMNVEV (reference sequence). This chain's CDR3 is CASSIDRQGTEAFF. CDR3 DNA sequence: TGTGCCAGCAGCATTGACAGACAAGGGACTGAAGCTTTCTTT.

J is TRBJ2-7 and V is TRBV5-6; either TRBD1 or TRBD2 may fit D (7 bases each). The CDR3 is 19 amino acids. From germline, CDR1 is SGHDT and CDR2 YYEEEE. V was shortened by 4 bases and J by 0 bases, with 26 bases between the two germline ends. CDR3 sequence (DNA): TGTGCCAGCAGCAGCCGGGGGGTTCCCGGGACAGCCAACTCCTACGAGCAGTACTTC. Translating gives CASSSRGVPGTANSYEQYF.

CDR3 region: CASSGGLAGGYKPYEQYF. The CDR3 bases are TGTGCCAGCAGTGGGGGATTAGCGGGGGGATACAAACCCTACGAGCAGTACTTC. The chain combines TRBV6-1 with TRBJ2-7; 10 bases map to TRBD2. Germline loops: CDR1 MNHNS, CDR2 SASEGT. This CDR3 is built from 18 residues. V lost 4 bases and J lost 2; bases outside the gene matches: 14.

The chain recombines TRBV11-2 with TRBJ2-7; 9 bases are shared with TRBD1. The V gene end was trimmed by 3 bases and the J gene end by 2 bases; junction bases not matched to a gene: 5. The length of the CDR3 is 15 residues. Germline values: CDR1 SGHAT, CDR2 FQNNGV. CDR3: CASSFAGTGTYEQYF. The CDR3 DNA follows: TGTGCCAGCAGCTTTGCCGGGACAGGGACCTACGAGCAGTACTTC.

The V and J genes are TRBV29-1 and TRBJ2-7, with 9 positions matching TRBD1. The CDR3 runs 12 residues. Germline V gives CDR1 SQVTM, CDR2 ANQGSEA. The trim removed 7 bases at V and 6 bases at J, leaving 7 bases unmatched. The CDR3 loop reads CSARDRATEQYF. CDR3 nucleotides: TGCAGCGCCCGGGACAGGGCGACCGAGCAGTACTTC.

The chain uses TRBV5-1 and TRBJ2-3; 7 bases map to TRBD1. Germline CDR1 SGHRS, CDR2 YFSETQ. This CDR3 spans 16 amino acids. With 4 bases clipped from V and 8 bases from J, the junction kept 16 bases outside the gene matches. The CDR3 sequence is CASSRTPGQTAGTQYF. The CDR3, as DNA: TGCGCCAGCAGCCGGACACCGGGACAGACGGCTGGTACGCAGTATTTT.

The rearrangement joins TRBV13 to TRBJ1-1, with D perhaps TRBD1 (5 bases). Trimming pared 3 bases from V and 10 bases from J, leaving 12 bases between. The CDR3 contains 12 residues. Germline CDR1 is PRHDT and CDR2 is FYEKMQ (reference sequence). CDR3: CASSFGGVRAFF. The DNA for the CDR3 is TGTGCCAGCAGCTTTGGGGGGGTCCGAGCTTTCTTT.

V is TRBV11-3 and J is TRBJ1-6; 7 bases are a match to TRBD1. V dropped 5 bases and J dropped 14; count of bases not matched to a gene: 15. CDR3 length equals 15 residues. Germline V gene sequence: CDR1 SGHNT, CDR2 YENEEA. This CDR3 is CASSHAGQSLVSLHF. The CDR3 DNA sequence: TGTGCCAGCAGCCATGCGGGACAGAGTTTAGTCTCCCTCCACTTT.

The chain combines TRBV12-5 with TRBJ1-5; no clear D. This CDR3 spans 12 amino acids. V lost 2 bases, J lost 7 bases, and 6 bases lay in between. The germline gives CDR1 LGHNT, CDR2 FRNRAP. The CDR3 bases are TGTGCTAGTGGTTTGAGAGGGCAGCCCCAGCATTTT. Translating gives CASGLRGQPQHF.

CDR3 nucleotides: TGTGCCAGCAGCTTGGGGAGGGGCAGAAACACAGATACGCAGTATTTT. It codes for CASSLGRGRNTDTQYF. The J gene is TRBJ2-3, the V gene TRBV7-9; 7 bases agree with TRBD2. Per germline, CDR1 SEHNR and CDR2 FQNEAQ (reference sequence). The CDR3 contains 16 residues. After removal of 3 bases from V and 2 bases from J, the junction contained 8 bases not matched to a gene.

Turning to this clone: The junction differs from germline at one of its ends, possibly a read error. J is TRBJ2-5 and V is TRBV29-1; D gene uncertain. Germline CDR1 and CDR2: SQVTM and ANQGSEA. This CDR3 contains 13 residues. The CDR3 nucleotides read TGCAGCGTCGCACAGAGTTACCAAGAGGCCCAGTACTTC. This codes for CSVAQSYQEAQYF.

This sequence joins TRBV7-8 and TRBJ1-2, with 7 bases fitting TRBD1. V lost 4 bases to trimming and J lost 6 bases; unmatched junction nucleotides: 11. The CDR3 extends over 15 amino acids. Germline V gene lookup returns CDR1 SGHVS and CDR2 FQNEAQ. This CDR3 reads CASSSKPQGLDGYTF. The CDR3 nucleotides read TGTGCCAGCAGCTCGAAACCACAGGGGTTGGATGGCTACACCTTC.

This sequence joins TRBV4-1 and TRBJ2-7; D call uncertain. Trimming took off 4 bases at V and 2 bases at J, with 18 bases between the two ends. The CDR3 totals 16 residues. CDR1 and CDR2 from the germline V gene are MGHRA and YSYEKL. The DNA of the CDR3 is TGCGCCAGCAGCCCCACCAGCTTCAGGCGGACCTACGAGCAGTACTTC. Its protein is CASSPTSFRRTYEQYF.

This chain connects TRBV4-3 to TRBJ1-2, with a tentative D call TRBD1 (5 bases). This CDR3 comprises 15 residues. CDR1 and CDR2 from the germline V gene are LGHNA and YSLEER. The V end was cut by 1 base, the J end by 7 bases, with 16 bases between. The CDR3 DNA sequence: TGCGCCAGCAGCCAAGTTGTGGGGGGGAACGGTGGCTACACCTTC. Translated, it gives CASSQVVGGNGGYTF.

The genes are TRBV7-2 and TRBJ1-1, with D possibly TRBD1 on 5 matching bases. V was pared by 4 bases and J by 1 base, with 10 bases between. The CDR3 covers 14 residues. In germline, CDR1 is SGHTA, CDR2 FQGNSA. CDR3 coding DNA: TGTGCCAGCAGCTCGGGACCGCAGAACACTGAAGCTTTCTTT. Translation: CASSSGPQNTEAFF. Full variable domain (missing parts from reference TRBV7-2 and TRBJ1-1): GAGVSQSPSNKVTEKGKDVELRCDPISGHTALYWYRQSLGQGLEFLIYFQGNSAPDKSGLPSDRFSAERTGGSVSTLTIQRTQQEDSAVYLCASSSGPQNTEAFFGQGTRLTVV.

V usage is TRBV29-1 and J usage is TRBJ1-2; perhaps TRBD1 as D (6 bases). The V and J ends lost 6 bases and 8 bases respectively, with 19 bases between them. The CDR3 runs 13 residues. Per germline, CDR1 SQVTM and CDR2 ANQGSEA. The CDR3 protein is CSVGHRDKEGYTF. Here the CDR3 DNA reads TGCAGCGTGGGCCACAGGGACAAGGAGGGCTACACCTTC.

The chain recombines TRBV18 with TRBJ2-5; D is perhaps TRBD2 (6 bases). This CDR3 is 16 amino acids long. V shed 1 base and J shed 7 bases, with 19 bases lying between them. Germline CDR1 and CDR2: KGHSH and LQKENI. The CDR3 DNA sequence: TGTGCCAGCTCACCACTAAACGGGGCCAAGGAGGGGACCCAGTACTTC. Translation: CASSPLNGAKEGTQYF.

This CDR3 reads CASSHLDRGVYNSPLHF. The CDR3 nucleotides read TGTGCCAGCAGCCACCTTGACAGGGGAGTCTATAATTCACCCCTCCACTTT. The gene calls are TRBV7-2 and TRBJ1-6; 8 bases fit TRBD1. CDR1 is SGHTA, CDR2 FQGNSA, per germline. Losses at the gene ends were 5 bases for V and 3 bases for J; bases not matched to a gene: 9. This CDR3 contains 17 residues.

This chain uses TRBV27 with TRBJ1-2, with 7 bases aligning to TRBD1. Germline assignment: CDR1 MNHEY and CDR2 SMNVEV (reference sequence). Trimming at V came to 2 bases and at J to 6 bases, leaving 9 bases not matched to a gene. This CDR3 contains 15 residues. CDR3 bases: TGTGCCAGCAGTTTAAAAGACAGGGACTTGGATGGCTACACCTTC. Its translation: CASSLKDRDLDGYTF.

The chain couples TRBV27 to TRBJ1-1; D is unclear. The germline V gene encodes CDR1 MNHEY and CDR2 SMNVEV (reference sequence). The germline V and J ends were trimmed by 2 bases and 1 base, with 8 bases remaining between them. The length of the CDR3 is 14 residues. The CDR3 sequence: CASSLTQPNTEAFF. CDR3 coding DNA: TGTGCCAGCAGTTTAACACAGCCGAACACTGAAGCTTTCTTT.

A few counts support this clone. CDR3 in amino acids: CASRPNSADSSYNEQFF. The CDR3 coding sequence is TGTGCCAGCAGGCCTAATAGTGCGGACAGCTCCTACAATGAGCAGTTCTTC. The chain uses TRBV7-9 and TRBJ2-1; a possible D gene is TRBD1 (6 bases). The V end was cut by 6 bases, the J end by 0 bases, with 18 bases between. The germline CDR1 and CDR2 sequences are SEHNR and FQNEAQ (reference sequence). The CDR3 totals 17 residues.

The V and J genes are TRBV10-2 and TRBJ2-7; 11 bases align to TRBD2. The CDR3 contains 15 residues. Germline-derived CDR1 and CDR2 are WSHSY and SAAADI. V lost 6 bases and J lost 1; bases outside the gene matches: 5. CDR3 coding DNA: TGCGCCAGCAGCCTTAGCGGGGGGGCGTCCTACGAGCAGTACTTC. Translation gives CASSLSGGASYEQYF.

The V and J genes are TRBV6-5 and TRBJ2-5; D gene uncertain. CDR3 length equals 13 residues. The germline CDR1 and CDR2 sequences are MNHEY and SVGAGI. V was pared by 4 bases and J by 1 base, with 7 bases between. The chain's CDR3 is CASSSRSQETQYF. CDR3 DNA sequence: TGTGCCAGCAGTTCCAGGTCCCAAGAGACCCAGTACTTC.

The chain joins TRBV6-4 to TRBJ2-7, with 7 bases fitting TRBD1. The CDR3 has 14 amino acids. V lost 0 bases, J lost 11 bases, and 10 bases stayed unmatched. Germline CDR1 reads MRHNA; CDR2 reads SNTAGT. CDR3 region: CASSDSGTAIVKYF. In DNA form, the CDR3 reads TGTGCCAGCAGTGACTCCGGGACAGCCATCGTTAAGTACTTC.

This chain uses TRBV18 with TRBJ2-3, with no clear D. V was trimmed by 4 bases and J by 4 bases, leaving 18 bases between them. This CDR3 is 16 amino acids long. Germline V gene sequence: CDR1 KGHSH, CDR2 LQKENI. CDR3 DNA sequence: TGTGCCAGCTCACAGTCCCATGCCCAAAGGGCAGATACGCAGTATTTT. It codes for CASSQSHAQRADTQYF.